A selection of T cell receptor beta chains follows, all from one sample in a study of identical twins. TCRdb reprocessed the 5' RACE reads with MiXCR, giving one entry per CDR3 protein. Of about 1.7 million distinct CDR3 sequences listed, about 32% are singletons. Sequencing was carried out using cord blood. All receptors come from a newborn girl in good health. Both conserved end residues are part of each CDR3. Each record gives: clone size, J gene, V gene, D gene, CDR3 DNA, CDR3 protein. The D gene is left open where the match is weak. Expanded clones are given a class, and other clones once, few, many or no size at all.

few	TRBJ2-3	TRBV15	.	TGTGCCACCAGCAGAGGACCGGGAGATACGCAGTATTTT	CATSRGPGDTQYF
.	TRBJ1-1	TRBV5-1	.	TGCGCCAGCAGCTTGCTGAGCTTCTTGGACACTGAAGCTTTCTTT	CASSLLSFLDTEAFF
.	TRBJ2-7	TRBV5-1	.	TGCGCCAGCAGCTTGTATGGGGACACCTACGAGCAGTACTTC	CASSLYGDTYEQYF
.	TRBJ1-6	TRBV6-1	TRBD1	TGTGCCAGCAGTCCTAACCGGGACAGGGGGCAAAATCCGAAATATTCACCCCTCCACTTT	CASSPNRDRGQNPKYSPLHF
few	TRBJ2-5	TRBV5-1	.	TGCGCCAGCAGCTTCCGGGACATCCAAGAGACCCAGTACTTC	CASSFRDIQETQYF
many	TRBJ2-1	TRBV15	TRBD1	TGTGCCACCAGCAGAGTTTCGACAGGGTCCTACAATGAGCAGTTCTTC	CATSRVSTGSYNEQFF
few	TRBJ2-3	TRBV6-6	.	TGTGCCAGCAGTTACCCTATACTTGCAGATACGCAGTATTTT	CASSYPILADTQYF
few	TRBJ2-7	TRBV5-1	TRBD2	TGCGCCAGCAGCTTGTCGACTAGCGAGATCTACGAGCAGTACTTC	CASSLSTSEIYEQYF
.	TRBJ2-6	TRBV6-6	TRBD1	TGTGCCAGCAGTTACAGGGGGCCTGGGGCCAACGTCCTGACTTTC	CASSYRGPGANVLTF
.	TRBJ2-3	TRBV6-1	TRBD2	TGTGCCAGCAGCGATATCACTTGGCGGGAGGGAAGCACAGATACGCAGTATTTT	CASSDITWREGSTDTQYF
.	TRBJ2-4	TRBV7-9	TRBD2	TGTGCCAGCAGCTTCGGACTAGCGGGGGACCGTGGCAAAAACATTCAGTACTTC	CASSFGLAGDRGKNIQYF
once	TRBJ2-2	TRBV24-1	.	TGTGCCACCAGTGATTTGAGCAGGGCGGCCGGGGAGCTGTTTTTT	CATSDLSRAAGELFF
many	TRBJ1-6	TRBV5-6	.	TGTGCCAGCAGCTTGGGGGTCTATAATTCACCCCTCCACTTT	CASSLGVYNSPLHF
.	TRBJ2-1	TRBV27	TRBD2	TGTGCCAGCGGGGATGGGACTAGCGCCTTCTACGATGAGCAGTTCTTC	CASGDGTSAFYDEQFF
.	TRBJ2-1	TRBV19	.	TGTGCCAGTAGTATTGGACTCTACAGTGAGCAGTTCTTC	CASSIGLYSEQFF
.	TRBJ2-1	TRBV9	.	TGTGCCAGCAGCGTAGGGGCGGGTCTCGGTTACAATGAGCAGTTCTTC	CASSVGAGLGYNEQFF
few	TRBJ1-2	TRBV27	TRBD1	TGTGCCAGCAGTTTATCCCGACAGGGTAGTGCATATGGCTACACCTTC	CASSLSRQGSAYGYTF
few	TRBJ2-1	TRBV20-1	TRBD2	TGCAGTGCTAGGTCTAGCGGGGGGGTCGGGAGCTCCTACAATGAGCAGTTCTTC	CSARSSGGVGSSYNEQFF